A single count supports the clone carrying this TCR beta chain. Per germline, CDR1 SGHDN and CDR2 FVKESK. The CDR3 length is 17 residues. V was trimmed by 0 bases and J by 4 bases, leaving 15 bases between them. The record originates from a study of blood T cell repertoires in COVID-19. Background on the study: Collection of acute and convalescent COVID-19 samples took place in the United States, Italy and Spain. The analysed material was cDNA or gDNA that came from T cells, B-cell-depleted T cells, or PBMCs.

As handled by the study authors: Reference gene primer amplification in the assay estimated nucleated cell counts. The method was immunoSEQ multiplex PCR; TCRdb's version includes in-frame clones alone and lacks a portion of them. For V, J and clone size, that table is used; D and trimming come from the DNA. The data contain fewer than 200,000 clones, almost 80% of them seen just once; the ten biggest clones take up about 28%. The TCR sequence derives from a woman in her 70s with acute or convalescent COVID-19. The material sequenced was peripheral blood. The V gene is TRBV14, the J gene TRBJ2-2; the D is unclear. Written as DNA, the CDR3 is TGTGCCAGCAGCCAAGACTTCCCAGTTGGTGGCACCGGGGAGCTGTTTTTT. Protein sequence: CASSQDFPVGGTGELFF. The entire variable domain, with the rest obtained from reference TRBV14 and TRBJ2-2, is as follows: EAGVTQFPSHSVIEKGQTVTLRCDPISGHDNLYWYRRVMGKEIKFLLHFVKESKQDESGMPNNRFLAERTGGTYSTLKVQPAELEDSGVYFCASSQDFPVGGTGELFFGEGSRLTVL.